Given below is one T cell receptor (beta chain) in context. Antigen specificity is unknown. The data derive from a study of memory B cells and T cells in multiple sclerosis. Some clones are missing from TCRdb's copy, which holds only in-frame ones; the method was immunoSEQ multiplex PCR. The table lists 35,000 to 55,000 clones, over 75% of them singletons. The germline V gene encodes CDR1 SGDLS and CDR2 YYNGEE. After removal of 3 bases from V and 7 bases from J, the junction contained 8 bases not matched to a gene. The CDR3 covers 15 residues. Separate sequencing covered autoproliferating (CFSE-dim) and non-proliferating (CFSE-high) T cells from stimulus-free culture. Cultures began with roughly 5x10^7 CFSE-labeled PBMCs, unstimulated for 7 to 8 days, with replicate wells pooled. CFSE at approximately 0.5 uM labeled the PBMCs, which were then cultured unstimulated.

The TCR comes from a human donor with multiple sclerosis. Sequenced input: PBMCs from blood kept in culture. This chain uses TRBV9 with TRBJ1-3, with 9 positions matching TRBD1. In nucleotides, the CDR3 is TGTGCCAGCAGCGCGAAGGGACAGGGTGTGAACACCATATATTTT. This encodes CASSAKGQGVNTIYF.